These 17 T cell receptor beta chains originate from one sample sequenced in a study of blood T cell repertoires in COVID-19. Libraries were prepared by immunoSEQ multiplex PCR; TCRdb keeps only in-frame clonotypes and omits some of them. Among hundreds of thousands of clones, approximately 89% were seen once, and the ten largest hold about 1.2%. The sequencing sample was made of PBMCs or T cells enriched from blood (not recorded which). The receptors here all came from a woman aged 40 to 49 with acute COVID-19.

This clone was recorded only once. The chain combines TRBV5-1 with TRBJ2-7; 7 bases match TRBD2. CDR3 length: 14 residues. Germline CDR1 SGHRS, CDR2 YFSETQ. V was clipped by 5 bases and J by 0 bases; unmatched bases: 5. DNA for the CDR3: TGCGCCAGCAGAGTCTCTAGCGGCTCCTACGAGCAGTACTTC. It codes for CASRVSSGSYEQYF.

The chain uses TRBV7-8 and TRBJ1-2; TRBD1 aligns across 7 bases. The V segment lost 5 bases and the J segment 1 base; nucleotides outside the gene matches: 1. This CDR3 has 13 amino acids. Looked up from germline, CDR1 is SGHVS and CDR2 is FQNEAQ. As DNA, the CDR3 is TGTGCCAGCAGCCGGGACAGTAACTATGGCTACACCTTC. This gives the protein CASSRDSNYGYTF.

The CDR3 loop reads CAWDFPPPLAGGWGSYNEQFF. CDR3 nucleotides: TGTGCCTGGGATTTTCCCCCGCCCCTAGCGGGAGGTTGGGGCTCCTACAATGAGCAGTTCTTC. V is TRBV30 and J is TRBJ2-1; the match to TRBD2 covers 11 bases. The CDR3 runs 21 residues. Germline V gives CDR1 GTSNPN, CDR2 SVGIG (reference sequence). The V gene end was trimmed by 5 bases and the J gene end by 0 bases; junction bases not matched to a gene: 21.

The chain combines TRBV24-1 with TRBJ2-1; 10 bases agree with TRBD2. There are 16 residues in the CDR3. Germline CDR1 KGHDR, CDR2 SFDVKD. V lost 4 bases to trimming and J lost 8 bases; unmatched junction nucleotides: 10. In DNA form, the CDR3 reads TGTGCCACCAGTGACCTCGAGCTAGCGGGAGCCCATGAGCAGTTCTTC. It is translated as CATSDLELAGAHEQFF.

The J gene is TRBJ2-2, the V gene TRBV10-2; 8 bases line up with TRBD2. From germline, CDR1 is WSHSY and CDR2 SAAADI. Losses at the gene ends were 1 base for V and 6 bases for J; bases not matched to a gene: 7. The CDR3 covers 16 residues. CDR3 residues: CASSEFGGGKAGELFF. CDR3 sequence (DNA): TGCGCCAGCAGTGAGTTCGGGGGGGGAAAGGCCGGGGAGCTGTTTTTT.

The CDR3 bases are TGTGCCAGCAGTGCCCTACAGGGGGCGGGCTATGGCTACACCTTC. It codes for CASSALQGAGYGYTF. The rearrangement uses TRBV2 and TRBJ1-2; 9 bases are shared with TRBD1. CDR3 length: 15 residues. V lost 4 bases to trimming and J lost 4 bases; unmatched junction nucleotides: 7. In germline, CDR1 is SNHLY, CDR2 FYNNEI.

This clone was seen a single time. The chain is built from TRBV2 and TRBJ2-7; tentatively, D is TRBD1 (6 bases). Germline CDR1 reads SNHLY; CDR2 reads FYNNEI. V lost 6 bases, J lost 7 bases, and 16 bases lay in between. This CDR3 has 13 residues. CDR3 sequence (DNA): TGTGCCAGCAGGGACAGTCCCACCTGGGAGCAGTACTTC. Protein product: CASRDSPTWEQYF.

The sample holds one count of this clone. V gene TRBV11-3 combines with J gene TRBJ2-7; weak D call: TRBD2 (6 bases). Germline CDR1 is SGHNT and CDR2 is YENEEA. The CDR3 runs 17 residues. Trimming pared 2 bases from V and 1 base from J, leaving 18 bases between. The CDR3 region has the DNA TGTGCCAGCAGCTTAACCCGGTGGGGGGAGAGTTCCTACGAGCAGTACGTC. Its translation is CASSLTRWGESSYEQYV.

The chain carries TRBV6-5 and TRBJ1-1; TRBD1 matches 7 bases. V lost 7 bases to trimming and J lost 3 bases; unmatched junction nucleotides: 11. Germline loops: CDR1 MNHEY, CDR2 SVGAGI. The length of the CDR3 is 15 residues. In DNA form, the CDR3 reads TGTGCCAGCACCCCTCGGACAGGCCGGGACACTGAAGCTTTCTTT. Residues: CASTPRTGRDTEAFF.

This chain links TRBV30 with TRBJ1-2, with a possible D match to TRBD1 (5 bases). Germline values: CDR1 GTSNPN, CDR2 SVGIG (reference sequence). V lost 4 bases and J 8 bases, leaving 32 bases between the germline ends. The CDR3 covers 18 residues. CDR3 protein: CAWISSVAGRNTRGGYTF. For the CDR3, the DNA is TGTGCCTGGATCAGCTCCGTGGCGGGACGGAACACCCGAGGCGGCTACACCTTC.

The V call is TRBV29-1, the J call TRBJ2-3; D gene uncertain. V shed 8 bases and J shed 6 bases, with 18 bases lying between them. CDR1 and CDR2 from the germline V gene are SQVTM and ANQGSEA. This CDR3 spans 13 amino acids. The CDR3: CSTGYSNGDTQYF. The CDR3 nucleotides are TGCAGCACTGGCTACAGTAATGGGGATACGCAGTATTTT.

This chain uses TRBV19 with TRBJ1-1; weak D call: TRBD1 (6 bases). The CDR3 runs to 14 residues. The germline V gene has CDR1 LNHDA and CDR2 SQIVND (reference sequence). The V end was cut by 8 bases, the J end by 0 bases, with 13 bases between. CDR3 sequence reads: CASGGQFMNTEAFF. Here the CDR3 DNA reads TGTGCCAGTGGCGGACAGTTCATGAACACTGAAGCTTTCTTT.

This rearrangement joins TRBV11-3 to TRBJ2-1; 9 bases are a match to TRBD2. The CDR3 sequence is 15 residues long. Germline lookup yields CDR1 SGHNT and CDR2 YENEEA. J was trimmed by 4 bases and V by 2 bases; bases with no gene match: 3. CDR3 sequence: CASSLTLAGYNEQFF. CDR3 sequence (DNA): TGTGCCAGCAGCTTAACACTAGCGGGTTACAATGAGCAGTTCTTC. The variable domain in full, completed from reference TRBV11-3 and TRBJ2-1, reads EAGVVQSPRYKIIEKKQPVAFWCNPISGHNTLYWYLQNLGQGPELLIRYENEEAVDDSQLPKDRFSAERLKGVDSTLKIQPAELGDSAVYLCASSLTLAGYNEQFFGPGTRLTVL.

The gene calls are TRBV11-2 and TRBJ2-7; no definite D call. V gave up 0 bases and J gave up 6 bases, with 15 bases separating them. This CDR3 has 15 amino acids. Germline V gene lookup returns CDR1 SGHAT and CDR2 FQNNGV. The CDR3 loop reads CASSLDPLRSGEQYV. In DNA, the CDR3 is TGTGCCAGCAGCTTAGATCCCCTGCGTTCTGGCGAGCAGTACGTC.

The rearrangement links TRBV9 to TRBJ2-2; D unresolved. The CDR3 is made up of 17 amino acids. With 3 bases removed from V and 0 bases from J, the gap between germline ends came to 15 bases. Looked up from germline, CDR1 is SGDLS and CDR2 is YYNGEE. The CDR3 spells CASSASVRSPNTGELFF. The CDR3 DNA reads as TGTGCCAGCAGCGCCTCCGTCCGGTCCCCGAACACCGGGGAGCTGTTTTTT.

J is TRBJ2-1 and V is TRBV12-3 or TRBV12-4; maybe TRBD2 (5 bases). The CDR3 has 12 residues. Trimming took 6 bases from V and 6 from J, leaving 9 bases between them. The CDR3 bases are TGTGCCAGCAGCCCGAGGGCCAATGAGCAGTTCTTC. Translating gives CASSPRANEQFF.

This chain uses TRBV27 with TRBJ1-5; 8 nucleotides agree with TRBD1. The ends lost 6 bases at V and 5 bases at J; junction bases unmatched: 3. CDR3 length equals 13 residues. The germline V gene has CDR1 MNHEY and CDR2 SMNVEV (reference sequence). The CDR3 here is CASRDREYQPQHF. DNA for the CDR3: TGTGCCAGCAGGGACAGGGAGTATCAGCCCCAGCATTTT.